A selection of T cell receptor beta chains follows, all from one sample in a study of blood T cell repertoires in COVID-19. Repertoires were generated with immunoSEQ multiplex PCR, while TCRdb's copy carries only in-frame clones and drops some. The repertoire holds about 90,000 clones, with around four fifths as singletons. Sequenced material: peripheral blood. All receptors come from a woman in her seventies with active or convalescent COVID-19. Each CDR3 is given with its conserved first and last residue. D genes are given only for firm matches. Size is omitted from some rows. Given values are once, few, many or a class for expanded clones.

clone size: .; J gene: TRBJ2-3; V gene: TRBV18; D gene: TRBD1; CDR3 DNA: TGTGCCAGCTCACCAAGGCAGGGGGCGGGAGATACGCAGTATTTT; CDR3 protein: CASSPRQGAGDTQYF
clone size: .; J gene: TRBJ2-5; V gene: TRBV21-1; D gene: .; CDR3 DNA: TGTGCCAGCAGCAAGTACGGGGACAGGGGGTGTTCAGAGACCCAGTACTTC; CDR3 protein: CASSKYGDRGCSETQYF
clone size: .; J gene: TRBJ1-2; V gene: TRBV5-4; D gene: .; CDR3 DNA: TGTGCCAGCAGCTTGGCCTCGGGGATTAACTATGGCTACACCTTC; CDR3 protein: CASSLASGINYGYTF
clone size: .; J gene: TRBJ2-7; V gene: TRBV6-5; D gene: TRBD1; CDR3 DNA: TGTGCCAGCAGGCCCGGGACAGGGGACCCCCCACGGCACTTC; CDR3 protein: CASRPGTGDPPRHF
clone size: .; J gene: TRBJ2-3; V gene: TRBV6-1; D gene: TRBD2; CDR3 DNA: TGTGCCAGCAGTGAACGCGGGGGGCGGGCCACAGATACGCAGTATTTT; CDR3 protein: CASSERGGRATDTQYF
clone size: .; J gene: TRBJ2-6; V gene: TRBV7-2; D gene: .; CDR3 DNA: TGTGCCAGCAGCTTATATTGGGCCGCTGGGGCCAACGTCCTGACTTTC; CDR3 protein: CASSLYWAAGANVLTF
clone size: .; J gene: TRBJ1-4; V gene: TRBV28; D gene: TRBD1; CDR3 DNA: TGTGCCATCACAGCGAGGGCTCAGGGGGGTTACAATGAAAAACTGTTTTTT; CDR3 protein: CAITARAQGGYNEKLFF
clone size: .; J gene: TRBJ2-5; V gene: TRBV7-2; D gene: .; CDR3 DNA: TGTGCCAGCAGCGTGGGGGGACAGCAAGAGACCCAGTACTTC; CDR3 protein: CASSVGGQQETQYF
clone size: .; J gene: TRBJ1-2; V gene: TRBV7-2; D gene: TRBD1; CDR3 DNA: TGTGCCAGCAGCTTTGACAGGGCTAGTGGCTACACCTTC; CDR3 protein: CASSFDRASGYTF
clone size: .; J gene: TRBJ1-1; V gene: TRBV6-6; D gene: TRBD1; CDR3 DNA: TGTGCCAGCAGTCGTACCGGGACAGGCCCTGAAGCTTTCTTT; CDR3 protein: CASSRTGTGPEAFF
clone size: .; J gene: TRBJ1-6; V gene: TRBV5-4; D gene: .; CDR3 DNA: TGTGCCAGCAGCTTGGCGAGGACACCTAATTCACCCCTCCACTTT; CDR3 protein: CASSLARTPNSPLHF
clone size: once; J gene: TRBJ2-3; V gene: TRBV6-6; D gene: TRBD2; CDR3 DNA: TGTGCCAGCTACCGGTCGGGGGGAATCCCAGATACGCAGTATTTT; CDR3 protein: CASYRSGGIPDTQYF
clone size: .; J gene: TRBJ1-6; V gene: TRBV7-9; D gene: .; CDR3 DNA: TGTGCCAGCAGCTCCCAGGGGAATAATTCACCCCTCCACTTT; CDR3 protein: CASSSQGNNSPLHF
clone size: .; J gene: TRBJ2-1; V gene: TRBV4-1; D gene: .; CDR3 DNA: TGCGCCAGCAGCCAAAAGAGCTCCGTCTACAATGAGCAGTTCTTC; CDR3 protein: CASSQKSSVYNEQFF
clone size: once; J gene: TRBJ2-1; V gene: TRBV9; D gene: TRBD2; CDR3 DNA: TGTGCCAGCAGCGCGCGGGGGTTAGTAAACAATGAGCAGTTCTTC; CDR3 protein: CASSARGLVNNEQFF
clone size: .; J gene: TRBJ2-7; V gene: TRBV6-5; D gene: TRBD2; CDR3 DNA: TGTGCCAGCAGTTTCCGACCGGGGGGTTCTACGCTGCATTTC; CDR3 protein: CASSFRPGGSTLHF
clone size: .; J gene: TRBJ2-7; V gene: TRBV29-1; D gene: .; CDR3 DNA: TGCAGCGTTGAAGATACGAGAACAGGAGACGCCTACGAGCAGTACTTC; CDR3 protein: CSVEDTRTGDAYEQYF
clone size: .; J gene: TRBJ2-3; V gene: TRBV2; D gene: .; CDR3 DNA: TGTGCCAGCAGTTCCCGGACTATAGGTTTGGGAGGTACGCAGTATTTT; CDR3 protein: CASSSRTIGLGGTQYF
clone size: .; J gene: TRBJ2-7; V gene: TRBV7-9; D gene: .; CDR3 DNA: TGTGCCAGCAGCCTTTTCTACGAGCAGTACTTC; CDR3 protein: CASSLFYEQYF
clone size: .; J gene: TRBJ1-5; V gene: TRBV19; D gene: TRBD1; CDR3 DNA: TGTGCCAGTAACAATCCCCGGGACAGGTTATACAATCAGCCCCAGCATTTT; CDR3 protein: CASNNPRDRLYNQPQHF
clone size: .; J gene: TRBJ2-2; V gene: TRBV28; D gene: TRBD1; CDR3 DNA: TGTGCCACGAAGAGGGACAGGGGAAACACCGGGGAGCTGTTTTTT; CDR3 protein: CATKRDRGNTGELFF
clone size: .; J gene: TRBJ2-7; V gene: TRBV6-5; D gene: .; CDR3 DNA: TGTGCCAGCAGTTCCCGACAGGCCCCCCACGAGCAGTACTTC; CDR3 protein: CASSSRQAPHEQYF
clone size: .; J gene: TRBJ2-3; V gene: TRBV2; D gene: TRBD2; CDR3 DNA: TGTGCCAGCAGCGGACTAGCGGGGGGTATCAGCACAGATACGCAGTATTTT; CDR3 protein: CASSGLAGGISTDTQYF
clone size: once; J gene: TRBJ2-2; V gene: TRBV11-2; D gene: TRBD1; CDR3 DNA: TGTGCCAGCACCTTAGGGGGCCGATCTAACACCGGGGAGCTGTTTTTT; CDR3 protein: CASTLGGRSNTGELFF
clone size: .; J gene: TRBJ1-1; V gene: TRBV7-2; D gene: TRBD1; CDR3 DNA: TGTGCCAGCAGCTTAGGTCGGACAGGGAACACTGAAGCTTTCTTT; CDR3 protein: CASSLGRTGNTEAFF
clone size: .; J gene: TRBJ1-1; V gene: TRBV7-2; D gene: .; CDR3 DNA: TGTGCCAGCAGCCTTCACGCCGGGGGGTACACTGAAGCTTTCTTT; CDR3 protein: CASSLHAGGYTEAFF
clone size: .; J gene: TRBJ1-1; V gene: TRBV6-5; D gene: TRBD1; CDR3 DNA: TGTGCCAGCAGTCCGACAGGGCTGAACACTGAAGCTTTCTTT; CDR3 protein: CASSPTGLNTEAFF
clone size: .; J gene: TRBJ1-5; V gene: TRBV11-2; D gene: .; CDR3 DNA: TGTGCCAGCAGCCCGCGTTACAATCAGCCCCAGCATTTT; CDR3 protein: CASSPRYNQPQHF
clone size: .; J gene: TRBJ2-1; V gene: TRBV10-1; D gene: TRBD2; CDR3 DNA: TGCGCCAGCAGTGGAGCGGGGGGGAGCTCCTACAATGAGCAGTTCTTC; CDR3 protein: CASSGAGGSSYNEQFF
clone size: .; J gene: TRBJ1-2; V gene: TRBV9; D gene: TRBD1; CDR3 DNA: TGTGCCAGCAGCGTAAGGGACAGAGGTGCAGGAGGCTACACCTTC; CDR3 protein: CASSVRDRGAGGYTF
clone size: .; J gene: TRBJ1-6; V gene: TRBV6-2/TRBV6-3; D gene: .; CDR3 DNA: TGTGCCAGCAGTTACCGGCAGAGAGGGTCCTCCTATAATTCACCCCTCCACTTT; CDR3 protein: CASSYRQRGSSYNSPLHF
clone size: once; J gene: TRBJ1-1; V gene: TRBV18; D gene: .; CDR3 DNA: TGTGCCAGCTCACCGAACTTAGAGAACACTGAAGCTTTCTTT; CDR3 protein: CASSPNLENTEAFF
clone size: few; J gene: TRBJ2-1; V gene: TRBV20-1; D gene: .; CDR3 DNA: TGCAGTGCTAGTTTTCGTGCGGTGGAATACAATGAGCAGTTCTTC; CDR3 protein: CSASFRAVEYNEQFF
clone size: .; J gene: TRBJ1-1; V gene: TRBV5-1; D gene: .; CDR3 DNA: TGCGCCAGCAGCGACATGACCGTGAACACTGAAGCTTTCTTT; CDR3 protein: CASSDMTVNTEAFF
clone size: few; J gene: TRBJ2-7; V gene: TRBV27; D gene: TRBD1; CDR3 DNA: TGTGCCAGCAGTCCAAACCGACGGACAGGGGCTTCCTACGAGCAGTACTTC; CDR3 protein: CASSPNRRTGASYEQYF
clone size: few; J gene: TRBJ2-3; V gene: TRBV5-5; D gene: TRBD1; CDR3 DNA: TGTGCCAGCAGCTTGACAGGGGTATCAGATACGCAGTATTTT; CDR3 protein: CASSLTGVSDTQYF
clone size: .; J gene: TRBJ1-2; V gene: TRBV6-5; D gene: .; CDR3 DNA: TGTGCCAGCAGTCCGACGACAGGCGCGAACTATGGCTACACCTTC; CDR3 protein: CASSPTTGANYGYTF
clone size: few; J gene: TRBJ1-2; V gene: TRBV10-2; D gene: .; CDR3 DNA: TGCGCCAGCAGTGAGTTCCCCGGGATCGGCAACTATGGCTACACCTTC; CDR3 protein: CASSEFPGIGNYGYTF
clone size: .; J gene: TRBJ1-6; V gene: TRBV7-9; D gene: TRBD1; CDR3 DNA: TGTGCCAGCAGCCCCGGGACAGGGTCATGGAATTCACCCCTCCACTTT; CDR3 protein: CASSPGTGSWNSPLHF
clone size: .; J gene: TRBJ2-4; V gene: TRBV20-1; D gene: TRBD2; CDR3 DNA: TGCAGTGCTAGTTCTAGCGGGGCCTTTCGGGGCTTC; CDR3 protein: CSASSSGAFRGF
clone size: .; J gene: TRBJ2-1; V gene: TRBV18; D gene: .; CDR3 DNA: TGTGCCAGCTCACCAGCATCCCCCGGTGAGCAGTTCTTC; CDR3 protein: CASSPASPGEQFF
clone size: once; J gene: TRBJ2-5; V gene: TRBV5-1; D gene: .; CDR3 DNA: TGCGCCAGCAGCTTGGGGCAGTCCCAAGAGACCCAGTACTTC; CDR3 protein: CASSLGQSQETQYF
clone size: few; J gene: TRBJ2-2; V gene: TRBV11-3; D gene: .; CDR3 DNA: TGTGCCAGCAGCCCCGCGCAGGGGATAGTGAACACCGGGGAGCTGTTTTTT; CDR3 protein: CASSPAQGIVNTGELFF
clone size: .; J gene: TRBJ2-2; V gene: TRBV10-1; D gene: TRBD2; CDR3 DNA: TGCGCCAGCAGTGAGTCGTCGCTAGCGGGTGTCACCGGGGAGCTGTTTTTT; CDR3 protein: CASSESSLAGVTGELFF
clone size: .; J gene: TRBJ1-3; V gene: TRBV5-4; D gene: .; CDR3 DNA: TGTGCCAGCAGCCCGACTCTCGGAAACACCATATATTTT; CDR3 protein: CASSPTLGNTIYF
clone size: .; J gene: TRBJ1-1; V gene: TRBV6-5; D gene: .; CDR3 DNA: TGTGCCAGCAGCCGGCGGGGGGGGTTGGCCACTGAAGCTTTCTTT; CDR3 protein: CASSRRGGLATEAFF
clone size: .; J gene: TRBJ2-7; V gene: TRBV10-3; D gene: TRBD1; CDR3 DNA: TGTGCCATCAGCGGCAACAGGGGACAAGGCGAGCAGTACTTC; CDR3 protein: CAISGNRGQGEQYF
clone size: .; J gene: TRBJ2-7; V gene: TRBV29-1; D gene: TRBD1; CDR3 DNA: TGCAGCGCTGCTCGACAGGGGGCTGCCTACGAGCAGTACTTC; CDR3 protein: CSAARQGAAYEQYF
clone size: .; J gene: TRBJ1-4; V gene: TRBV5-1; D gene: TRBD1; CDR3 DNA: TGCGCCAGCAGCTTGGTTGCGGACAGGGCCCAAAAACTGTTTTTT; CDR3 protein: CASSLVADRAQKLFF
clone size: .; J gene: TRBJ2-3; V gene: TRBV5-4; D gene: TRBD2; CDR3 DNA: TGTGCCAGCAGCTCGGGGGGGCCGGCTAGCACAGATACGCAGTATTTT; CDR3 protein: CASSSGGPASTDTQYF
clone size: .; J gene: TRBJ2-5; V gene: TRBV7-2; D gene: TRBD2; CDR3 DNA: TGTGCCAGCGGCCCGGGGACTAGCGGAGGCGAGACCCAGTACTTC; CDR3 protein: CASGPGTSGGETQYF
clone size: .; J gene: TRBJ2-5; V gene: TRBV27; D gene: .; CDR3 DNA: TGTGCCAGCAGTTTACTCTCGTTAGGGGGAGAGACCCAGTACTTC; CDR3 protein: CASSLLSLGGETQYF